These T cell receptor beta chains were read from a single sample in a study of esophageal squamous cell carcinoma under preoperative chemotherapy. TCRdb ran MiXCR on the PCR reads and lists one entry per CDR3 protein. Seen here are 1,000 to 1,500 distinct CDR3 sequences, less than 35% observed once, and the top ten hold 20% to 30%. The sample was taken from a patient given preoperative chemotherapy. The receptors stem from a human donor with esophageal squamous cell carcinoma. The donor label of this sample is uncertain. Each CDR3 is given with its conserved first and last residue. D genes are given only for firm matches. Not all rows give a size; the values are once, few, many and, for expanded clones, a class.

v_gene	j_gene	abundance	d_gene	CDR3aa	CDR3nt
TRBV6-1	TRBJ2-1	.	.	CASSRDDEKDGRFF	TGTGCCAGCAGTCGGGACGATGAGAAAGATGGGCGGTTCTTC
TRBV6-1	TRBJ1-1	medium-sized	.	CASSEQTVPDTEAFF	TGTGCCAGCAGTGAGCAGACCGTACCGGACACTGAAGCTTTCTTT
TRBV6-1	TRBJ1-1	few	.	CASRDGGTTEAFF	TGTGCCAGCAGGGACGGAGGGACCACTGAAGCTTTCTTT
TRBV7-8	TRBJ2-1	medium-sized	.	CASTLYNEQFF	TGTGCCAGCACACTTTACAATGAGCAGTTCTTC
TRBV7-2	TRBJ2-7	medium-sized	TRBD2	CASSLATRVAGVNEQYF	TGTGCCAGCAGCTTAGCCACCCGGGTAGCGGGAGTTAATGAGCAGTACTTC
TRBV6-2/TRBV6-3	TRBJ1-2	.	TRBD1	CASSSGGFAYGYAF	TGTGCCAGCAGTTCAGGGGGATTTGCCTATGGCTACGCCTTC
TRBV7-8	TRBJ2-5	.	TRBD2	CASSNSGRADETQYF	TGTGCCAGCAGCAATAGCGGGAGGGCCGATGAGACCCAGTACTTC
TRBV6-5	TRBJ2-1	.	TRBD2	CASSYSLAGSYEQFF	TGTGCCAGCAGTTACTCCCTAGCGGGCTCCTACGAGCAGTTCTTC
TRBV6-1	TRBJ2-5	large	TRBD2	CASSERTSGVGAQYF	TGTGCCAGCAGTGAAAGGACTAGCGGGGTCGGGGCCCAGTACTTC
TRBV27	TRBJ2-2	medium-sized	TRBD2	CASSPPGLRPTGELFF	TGTGCCAGCAGCCCCCCGGGACTAAGACCTACCGGGGAGCTGTTTTTT
TRBV20-1	TRBJ2-5	.	.	CSARERLVLLGSQYF	TGCAGTGCTAGAGAACGACTAGTCCTCTTGGGGTCCCAGTACTTC
TRBV6-1	TRBJ2-1	medium-sized	.	CASSERALSFSEQFF	TGTGCCAGCAGTGAACGGGCCCTAAGTTTCAGTGAGCAGTTCTTC
TRBV7-2	TRBJ2-5	once	.	CASSSEGTYRNEQYF	TGTGCCAGCAGCTCAGAAGGGACGTATCGTAATGAGCAGTACTTC
TRBV6-1	TRBJ2-5	hyperexpanded	.	CASSEVGEQETQYF	TGTGCCAGCAGTGAAGTTGGGGAGCAAGAGACCCAGTACTTC
TRBV6-5	TRBJ2-2	medium-sized	.	CASSYGRGRTGELFF	TGTGCCAGCAGTTACGGCAGGGGTCGCACCGGGGAGCTGTTTTTT
TRBV6-2/TRBV6-3	TRBJ2-1	large	TRBD2	CASSTGLAGGPFYNEQFF	TGTGCCAGCAGTACAGGACTAGCGGGAGGGCCTTTCTACAATGAGCAGTTCTTC
TRBV7-6	TRBJ2-5	.	.	CASSLTLGIQETQYF	TGTGCCAGCAGCCTGACCCTGGGAATCCAAGAGACCCAGTACTTC
TRBV6-1	TRBJ2-2	few	.	CASLSQERFANTGELFF	TGTGCCAGCCTCAGCCAGGAGCGGTTCGCGAACACCGGGGAGCTGTTTTTT
TRBV7-2	TRBJ2-1	few	TRBD2	CASSPGLAGGSEQFF	TGTGCCAGCAGCCCCGGACTAGCGGGAGGGTCTGAGCAGTTCTTC
TRBV6-4	TRBJ2-1	medium-sized	.	CASSDRGSYNEQFF	TGTGCCAGCAGTGACCGGGGCTCCTACAATGAGCAGTTCTTC
TRBV7-8	TRBJ2-1	.	TRBD2	CANRPLAGTSYNEQFF	TGTGCCAACAGGCCATTAGCGGGGACATCCTACAATGAGCAGTTCTTC
TRBV7-2	TRBJ2-2	few	.	CASSLRLTGLNTGELFF	TGTGCCAGCAGCTTAAGGCTAACGGGACTGAACACCGGGGAGCTGTTTTTT
TRBV28	TRBJ2-7	.	.	CASSLEPGGKASYEQYF	TGTGCCAGCAGTTTAGAGCCAGGGGGGAAGGCTTCCTACGAGCAGTACTTC
TRBV27	TRBJ2-1	medium-sized	.	CASRLGLFSEQFF	TGTGCCAGCAGACTCGGGCTTTTCAGTGAGCAGTTCTTC
TRBV6-5	TRBJ2-2	medium-sized	.	CASSYWGSTGELFF	TGTGCCAGCAGTTACTGGGGTTCCACCGGGGAGCTGTTTTTT
TRBV6-5	TRBJ2-3	medium-sized	TRBD1	CASSSAGTGGDTQYF	TGTGCCAGCAGTTCCGCTGGGACAGGGGGGGATACGCAGTATTTT
TRBV9	TRBJ1-5	.	.	CASSVGGRERDPQHF	TGTGCCAGCAGCGTAGGGGGGAGGGAGCGGGATCCCCAGCATTTT
TRBV6-1	TRBJ2-4	large	.	CASSDQWGGRNIQYF	TGTGCCAGCAGTGACCAATGGGGCGGCAGAAACATTCAGTACTTC
TRBV6-1	TRBJ2-1	large	.	CASRQLGEVALDEQFF	TGTGCCAGCAGGCAGTTGGGGGAGGTTGCCTTGGATGAGCAGTTCTTC
TRBV4-1	TRBJ2-1	once	TRBD1	CASRYRDREDNEQFF	TGCGCCAGCAGGTACAGGGACAGGGAGGACAATGAGCAGTTCTTC
TRBV6-5	TRBJ2-4	medium-sized	TRBD2	CASSYGKLVAGGSNIQYF	TGTGCCAGCAGTTACGGGAAGTTGGTAGCGGGAGGTTCGAACATTCAGTACTTC
TRBV28	TRBJ2-1	.	TRBD2	CASSLTSGYLYNEQFF	TGTGCCAGCAGTCTGACTAGCGGGTACCTCTACAATGAGCAGTTCTTC
TRBV6-4	TRBJ2-1	.	.	CASSLSAGTYNEQFF	TGTGCCAGCTCGCTTTCGGCGGGGACATACAATGAGCAGTTCTTC
TRBV6-4	TRBJ2-1	medium-sized	TRBD2	CASSDTGTSSDEQFF	TGTGCCAGCAGTGACACCGGGACTAGCTCGGATGAGCAGTTCTTC
TRBV10-1	TRBJ2-1	medium-sized	TRBD2	CASSVRREFSYNEQFF	TGCGCCAGCAGTGTACGGCGGGAGTTCTCCTACAATGAGCAGTTCTTC
TRBV7-2	TRBJ2-1	.	.	CASGTTGIATYNEQFF	TGTGCCAGCGGCACCACGGGAATAGCCACCTACAATGAGCAGTTCTTC
TRBV6-5	TRBJ2-7	.	.	CASSFRDPASYNEQYF	TGTGCCAGCAGTTTCCGTGACCCTGCATCCTACAATGAGCAGTACTTC
TRBV27	TRBJ2-5	medium-sized	TRBD1	CASSPRTGVIQETQYF	TGTGCCAGCAGTCCCCGGACAGGGGTGATCCAAGAGACCCAGTACTTC
TRBV27	TRBJ2-1	medium-sized	.	CASTPGALLNEQFF	TGTGCCAGCACCCCCGGGGCCCTTTTAAATGAGCAGTTCTTC
TRBV6-1	TRBJ2-4	.	.	CASGEAGTGVAKNIQYF	TGTGCCAGCGGTGAAGCGGGTACAGGGGTCGCCAAAAACATTCAGTACTTC
TRBV6-1	TRBJ2-3	large	.	CASAPGAGTDTQYF	TGTGCCAGCGCACCAGGAGCGGGCACAGATACGCAGTATTTT
TRBV11-2	TRBJ2-5	few	.	CASSPKWGQYF	TGTGCCAGCAGCCCCAAATGGGGGCAGTACTTC
TRBV10-1	TRBJ2-6	medium-sized	.	CASSGSGPGANVLTF	TGCGCCAGCAGTGGTAGCGGCCCTGGGGCCAACGTCCTGACTTTC
TRBV12-3/TRBV12-4	TRBJ2-1	.	.	CASGPDLGAYNEQFF	TGCGCCAGCGGCCCGGACTTGGGTGCGTACAATGAACAGTTCTTC
TRBV7-8	TRBJ2-5	.	.	CASSLYEDYRQETQYF	TGTGCCAGCAGCTTATATGAGGACTACCGACAAGAGACCCAGTACTTC